This paragraph reports one T cell receptor (beta chain). As yet, its antigen is unknown. This sample was included in a study of response to subunit inactivated influenza vaccine. From the RT-PCR reads, TCRdb called clonotypes with MiXCR, one entry per CDR3 protein. Among around 850,000 distinct CDR3 sequences, around 18% were seen once, and the ten largest hold about 11%. The CDR3 is 13 amino acids. Trimming stripped 4 bases from V and 3 bases from J, with 11 bases between. From germline, CDR1 is SGHDT and CDR2 YYEEEE. Study outcomes and limitations: Few new T cells, the authors suggested, are recruited by each seasonal influenza vaccination.

This material consisted of PBMCs from blood, taken about 5 days after vaccination. The chain links TRBV5-6 to TRBJ2-7; possibly TRBD1 or TRBD2 for D (6 bases each). This TCR came from a man aged 50 to 60 who received an inactivated influenza vaccine. Written as DNA, the CDR3 is TGTGCCAGCAGCGGCGGGACATACTACGAGCAGTACTTC. This translates into CASSGGTYYEQYF.